These 6 T cell receptor beta chains came from one sample sequenced in a study of cytomegalovirus exposure and HLA in healthy donors. Researchers ran the PCR with 60 Vbeta and 13 Jbeta primers. Clones were sequenced by immunoSEQ multiplex PCR, and TCRdb holds only the in-frame ones, with some missing. The sample consists of 130,000 to 150,000 clones, under 85% of them appearing once. The sequencing input was PBMCs. The receptors were gathered from a woman aged 35 to 49 in good health and CMV-seropositive.

The J gene is TRBJ2-3, the V gene TRBV6-5; D not resolved. V dropped 4 bases and J dropped 4 bases, with 9 bases sitting between them. CDR1 MNHEY and CDR2 SVGAGI come from the germline V gene. The length of the CDR3 is 13 residues. CDR3: CASSFAPADTQYF. CDR3 in DNA: TGTGCCAGCAGTTTTGCGCCCGCAGATACGCAGTATTTT.

This chain uses TRBV21-1 with TRBJ2-7; the table names TRBD2, a call not compared with the DNA. TRBV21-1 is reported as a pseudogene. This CDR3 spans 15 amino acids. DNA of the CDR3: TGTGCCAGCAGCAAAGACGGGGGACCTAGATACGAGCAGTACTTC. This translates into CASSKDGGPRYEQYF.

For the CDR3, the DNA is TGTGCCAGCTCACCCAAAACAGGGGGCGCGAATTCCTACGAGCAGTACTTC. Translating gives CASSPKTGGANSYEQYF. V gene TRBV18 combines with J gene TRBJ2-7; 9 bases line up with TRBD1. This CDR3 is 17 amino acids long. The junction had 10 bases not matched to a gene; V was cut back by 3 bases and J by 1 base. The V gene's germline CDR1 is KGHSH and CDR2 LQKENI.

The J gene is TRBJ1-6, the V gene TRBV6-1, with D perhaps TRBD1 (6 bases). The V gene's germline CDR1 is MNHNS and CDR2 SASEGT. This CDR3 region has 14 residues. The ends were cut back, 2 bases at V and 7 bases at J, with 9 bases in the middle. DNA for the CDR3: TGTGCCAGCAGTGAAAACAGGGTGAATTCACCCCTCCACTTT. Amino acid sequence: CASSENRVNSPLHF.

V gene TRBV28 combines with J gene TRBJ1-4; 7 bases map to TRBD1. The CDR3 runs to 14 residues. Trimming at V came to 6 bases and at J to 4 bases, leaving 5 bases not matched to a gene. Germline values: CDR1 MDHEN, CDR2 SYDVKM. Written as DNA, the CDR3 is TGTGCCAGCAGAGGACAGGTGTTTAATGAAAAACTGTTTTTT. Protein sequence: CASRGQVFNEKLFF.

The rearrangement links TRBV9 to TRBJ2-5; D may be TRBD2 (5 bases). The CDR3 runs 17 residues. CDR1 is SGDLS, CDR2 YYNGEE, per germline. Trimming removed 0 bases from V and 9 bases from J, with 24 bases in between. In DNA, the CDR3 is TGTGCCAGCAGCGTAGAGGAACGAGGCGGGTGGGTCGGAGCCCAGTACTTC. Protein sequence: CASSVEERGGWVGAQYF.